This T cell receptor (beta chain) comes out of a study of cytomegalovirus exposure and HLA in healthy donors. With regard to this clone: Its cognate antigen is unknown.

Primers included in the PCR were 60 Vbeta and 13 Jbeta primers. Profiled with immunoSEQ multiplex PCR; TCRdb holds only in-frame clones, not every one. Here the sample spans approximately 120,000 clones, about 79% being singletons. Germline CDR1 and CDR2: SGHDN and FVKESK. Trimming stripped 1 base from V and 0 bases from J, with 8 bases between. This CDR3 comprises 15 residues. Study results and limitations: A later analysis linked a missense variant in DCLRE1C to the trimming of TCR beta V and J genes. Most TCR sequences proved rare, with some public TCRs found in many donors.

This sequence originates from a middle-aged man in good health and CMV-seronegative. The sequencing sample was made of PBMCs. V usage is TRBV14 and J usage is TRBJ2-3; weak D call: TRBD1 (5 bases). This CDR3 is CASSQVGASTDTQYF. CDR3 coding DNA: TGTGCCAGCAGCCAAGTAGGGGCTAGCACAGATACGCAGTATTTT.